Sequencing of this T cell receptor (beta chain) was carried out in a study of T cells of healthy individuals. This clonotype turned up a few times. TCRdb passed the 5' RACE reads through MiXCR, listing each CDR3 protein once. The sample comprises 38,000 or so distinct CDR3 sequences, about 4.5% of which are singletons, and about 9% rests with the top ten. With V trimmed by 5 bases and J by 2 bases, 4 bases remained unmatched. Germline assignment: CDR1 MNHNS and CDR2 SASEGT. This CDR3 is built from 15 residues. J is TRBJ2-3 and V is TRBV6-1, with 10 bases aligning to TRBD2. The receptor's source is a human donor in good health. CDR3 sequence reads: CASSPLAGNTDTQYF. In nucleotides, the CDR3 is TGTGCCAGCAGTCCACTAGCGGGGAACACAGATACGCAGTATTTT.